This T cell receptor beta chain was profiled in a study of shared clonotypes between healthy human individuals. General observations from the study: Between a handful of donors, naive CD4 clonotypes were shared at a level of about 5%.

It was at deep level that the assay was run. Measured with immunoSEQ multiplex PCR; TCRdb has only the in-frame clones, and not every one. Of 1.5 million to 1.9 million clones listed, 98% were seen once; the top ten hold roughly 0.42%. Division of CD4+ cells produced a CD45RA+ naive subset and a CD45RA-negative memory subset. To note about this clone: What it binds is unknown.

The germline gives CDR1 PRHDT, CDR2 FYEKMQ (reference sequence). V shed 4 bases and J shed 5 bases, with 11 bases lying between them. The CDR3 sequence is 14 residues long. This rearrangement joins TRBV13 to TRBJ2-2; D not resolved. This TCR was sampled from a man aged 25-45 years in good health. The specimen sequenced was naive CD4+ T cells sorted from blood. Subset indicated: CD45RA+ positively selected. The CDR3 loop is CASSSLVGTGELFF. In DNA, the CDR3 is TGTGCCAGCAGCTCTCTCGTAGGGACCGGGGAGCTGTTTTTT.